Given below is one TCR beta chain in context. The clone's antigen remains unknown. No per-base quality is available; no much larger clone lies one base away. Participants in the prospective study were enrolled through a virtual design, were aged about 18 to 90 years, and lived in approximately 25 United States geographic areas. In the prospective study, cohorts were assigned on the basis of participant-reported clinical history obtained from a screening survey and a study questionnaire. Recovered participants in ImmuneRACE Cohort 3 were defined by two consecutive negative NP/OP PCR tests, clearance by a healthcare professional, or resolution of symptoms. Mobile phlebotomists in the prospective study collected whole blood, serum and a nasopharyngeal or oropharyngeal swab from every participant. Participants in the prospective study had the option to provide additional blood draws and questionnaires over a roughly 2-month period. Before DNA extraction, blood samples from the prospective study were shipped at room temperature or frozen.

TCRbeta CDR3 regions were amplified from genomic DNA by means of the immunoSEQ Assay, a bias-controlled multiplex PCR. Per the original workflow: Nucleated cell counts per sample were estimated from amplification of reference gene primers within the assay. Sequence reads were collapsed and filtered to measure the absolute abundance of every unique TCRbeta CDR3 rearrangement. For each sample, productive Simpson clonality was calculated as the square root of Simpson's diversity index over productive rearrangements. TCRdb re-hosts the immuneACCESS table, in-frame sequences only. Its copies lack some clones; in the studies checked, an unresolved V gene accounts for under half of them, and the cause for the rest is not known. The V and J calls and clone size are taken from that table; D and trimming were inferred from the DNA. Present in this sample are 190,000 or so clones, 85% of which were seen just once. Over 15% of the sample rests with the top ten.

These data belong to a study of blood T cell repertoires in COVID-19 (dated by TCRdb to 2018 to 2020). With respect to the entire study: Samples covering the acute and convalescent phases of COVID-19 were provided by collaborators in the United States, Italy and Spain. Nearly every sample came with metadata listing a de-identified subject ID, COVID-19 status, age in years and sex. Samples were obtained from the ongoing ImmuneRACE study (first 160 participants) and from 1,200 or so subjects provided by 6 global collaborators. The material from the prospective study consisted of cDNA or gDNA derived from T cells, B-cell-depleted T cells, or PBMCs. Where available, HLA class I and class II types were taken from metadata supplied by the sample provider and were not determined by assay-based typing. Subjects who had been exposed to COVID-19, were actively infected with it, or had recovered from it provided the deeply sampled blood TCRbeta repertoires that made up the dataset. The repertoires were made available in a free public database intended to serve as a resource for research on the immune response to SARS-CoV-2.

What the work shows at the level of the full study, not this receptor alone: Clinical and demographic metadata were provided uncurated, with the amount varying by source and participant.

From the cysteine through the phenylalanine, the CDR3 covers 14 amino acids. The kept DNA is CDR3 alone, 42 bases in frame from the first base. V loses 0 bases of germline sequence and J loses 2 bases, and the interval between the two ends is 8 bases. CDR1 ENHRY and CDR2 SYGVKD were looked up in the germline V gene. The sample consisted of PBMCs or T cells enriched from blood (not recorded which). The source of this sequence is a man aged 35-49 years who had recovered from COVID-19. The chain joins TRBV10-3 to TRBJ2-7, with no reliable assignment of the D segment. The CDR3 sequence is CAISESPLTYEQYF. The bases are TGTGCCATCAGTGAGTCACCACTGACCTACGAGCAGTACTTC.